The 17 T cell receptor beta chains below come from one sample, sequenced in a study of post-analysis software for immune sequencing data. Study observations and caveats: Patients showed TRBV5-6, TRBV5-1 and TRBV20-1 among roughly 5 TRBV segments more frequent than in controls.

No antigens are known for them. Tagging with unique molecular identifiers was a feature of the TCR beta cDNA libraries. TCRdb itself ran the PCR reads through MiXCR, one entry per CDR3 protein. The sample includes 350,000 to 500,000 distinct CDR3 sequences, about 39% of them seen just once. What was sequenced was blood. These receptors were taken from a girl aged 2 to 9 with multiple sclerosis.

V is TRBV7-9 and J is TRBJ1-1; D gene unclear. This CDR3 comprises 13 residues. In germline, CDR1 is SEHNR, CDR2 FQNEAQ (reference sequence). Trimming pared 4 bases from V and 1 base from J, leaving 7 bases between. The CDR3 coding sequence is TGTGCCAGCAGCTCAGGATGGAACACTGAAGCTTTCTTT. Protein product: CASSSGWNTEAFF.

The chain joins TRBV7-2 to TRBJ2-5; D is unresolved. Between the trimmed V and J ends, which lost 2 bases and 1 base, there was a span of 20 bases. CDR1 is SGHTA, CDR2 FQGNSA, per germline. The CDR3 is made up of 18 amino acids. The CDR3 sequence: CASSLTASFGSGQETQYF. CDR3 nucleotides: TGTGCCAGCAGCTTAACCGCAAGTTTTGGCTCCGGCCAAGAGACCCAGTACTTC.

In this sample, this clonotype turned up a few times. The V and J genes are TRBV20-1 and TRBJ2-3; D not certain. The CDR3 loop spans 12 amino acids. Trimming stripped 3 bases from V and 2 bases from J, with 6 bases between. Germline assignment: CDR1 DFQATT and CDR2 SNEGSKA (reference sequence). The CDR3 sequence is CSASRLTDTQYF. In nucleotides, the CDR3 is TGCAGTGCTAGTCGTCTCACAGATACGCAGTATTTT.

The CDR3 sequence: CASSFTGLDYGYTF. CDR3 DNA sequence: TGTGCCAGCAGTTTTACGGGGCTGGACTATGGCTACACCTTC. The chain has TRBV27 and TRBJ1-2; a weak D match, TRBD1 (5 bases). V was cut by 3 bases and J by 3 bases, with 11 bases left in between. The CDR3 contains 14 residues. The V gene's germline CDR1 is MNHEY and CDR2 SMNVEV (reference sequence).

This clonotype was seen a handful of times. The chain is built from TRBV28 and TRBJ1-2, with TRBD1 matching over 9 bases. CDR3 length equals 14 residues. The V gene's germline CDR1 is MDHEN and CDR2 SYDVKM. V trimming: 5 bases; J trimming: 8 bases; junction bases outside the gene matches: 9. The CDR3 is CASSAGTGPPGYTF. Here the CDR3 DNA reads TGTGCCAGCAGTGCCGGGACAGGGCCCCCAGGCTACACCTTC.

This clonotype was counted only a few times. The CDR3 sequence: CASSYGGRPNQPQHF. For the CDR3, the DNA is TGTGCCAGCAGTTATGGGGGACGCCCCAATCAGCCCCAGCATTTT. The chain uses TRBV6-5 and TRBJ1-5; possibly TRBD1 for D (5 bases). This CDR3 is built from 15 residues. Trimming removed 3 bases from V and 3 bases from J, with 12 bases in between. CDR1 is MNHEY, CDR2 SVGAGI, per germline.

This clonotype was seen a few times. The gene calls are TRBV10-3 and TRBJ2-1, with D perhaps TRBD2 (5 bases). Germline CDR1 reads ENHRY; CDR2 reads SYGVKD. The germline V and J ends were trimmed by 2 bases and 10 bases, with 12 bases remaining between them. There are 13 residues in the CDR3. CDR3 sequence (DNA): TGTGCCATCAGTGAGCCGACGACTACCGAGCAGTTCTTC. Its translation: CAISEPTTTEQFF.

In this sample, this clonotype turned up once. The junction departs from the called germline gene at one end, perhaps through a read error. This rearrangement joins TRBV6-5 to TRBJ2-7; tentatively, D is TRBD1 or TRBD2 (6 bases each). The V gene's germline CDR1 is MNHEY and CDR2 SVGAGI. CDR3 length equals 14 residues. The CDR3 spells CASSSQGGSYVQYF. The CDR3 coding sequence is TGTGCCAGCAGTTCACAGGGAGGCTCCTACGTGCAGTACTTC.

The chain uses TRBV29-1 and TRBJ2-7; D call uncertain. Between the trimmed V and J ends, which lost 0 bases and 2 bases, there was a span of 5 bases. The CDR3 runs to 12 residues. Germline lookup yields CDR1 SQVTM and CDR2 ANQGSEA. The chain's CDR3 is CSVEENTYEQYF. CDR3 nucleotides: TGCAGCGTTGAAGAAAATACCTACGAGCAGTACTTC.

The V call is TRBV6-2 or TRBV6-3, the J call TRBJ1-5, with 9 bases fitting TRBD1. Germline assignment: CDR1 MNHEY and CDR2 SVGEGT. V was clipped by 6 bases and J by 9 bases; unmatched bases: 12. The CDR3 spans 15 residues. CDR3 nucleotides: TGTGCCAGCAGGGAACCGGGACAGGGACCGGGGCCCCAGCATTTT. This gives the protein CASREPGQGPGPQHF.

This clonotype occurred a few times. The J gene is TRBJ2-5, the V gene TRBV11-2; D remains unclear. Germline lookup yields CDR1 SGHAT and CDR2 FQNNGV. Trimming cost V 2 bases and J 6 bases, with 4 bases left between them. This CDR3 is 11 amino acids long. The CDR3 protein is CASSLMKTQYF. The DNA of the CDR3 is TGTGCCAGCAGCTTAATGAAGACCCAGTACTTC.

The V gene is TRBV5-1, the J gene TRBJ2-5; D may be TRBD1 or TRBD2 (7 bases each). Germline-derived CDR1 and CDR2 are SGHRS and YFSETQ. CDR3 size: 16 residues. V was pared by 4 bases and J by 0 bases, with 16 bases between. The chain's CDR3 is CASSPQGGRNQETQYF. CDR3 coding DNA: TGCGCCAGCAGCCCCCAGGGGGGGCGGAACCAAGAGACCCAGTACTTC. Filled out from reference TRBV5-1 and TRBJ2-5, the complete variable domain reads KAGVTQTPRYLIKTRGQQVTLSCSPISGHRSVSWYQQTPGQGLQFLFEYFSETQRNKGNFPGRFSGRQFSNSRSEMNVSTLELGDSALYLCASSPQGGRNQETQYFGPGTRLLVL.

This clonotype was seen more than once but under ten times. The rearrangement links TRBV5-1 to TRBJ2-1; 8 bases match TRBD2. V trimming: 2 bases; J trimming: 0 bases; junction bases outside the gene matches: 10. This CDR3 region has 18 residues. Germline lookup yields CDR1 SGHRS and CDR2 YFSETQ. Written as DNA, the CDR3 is TGCGCCAGCAGCTTTAGGGCTAGCGGGTCGAGCTCCTACAATGAGCAGTTCTTC. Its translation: CASSFRASGSSSYNEQFF. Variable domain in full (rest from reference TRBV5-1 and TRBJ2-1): KAGVTQTPRYLIKTRGQQVTLSCSPISGHRSVSWYQQTPGQGLQFLFEYFSETQRNKGNFPGRFSGRQFSNSRSEMNVSTLELGDSALYLCASSFRASGSSSYNEQFFGPGTRLTVL.

The CDR3, as DNA: TGCGCCAGCAGCTTGGCAGGGACAAGGTATAATTCACCCCTCCACTTT. The encoded protein is CASSLAGTRYNSPLHF. The genes are TRBV5-1 and TRBJ1-6, with a possible D match to TRBD1 (6 bases). With 0 bases removed from V and 4 bases from J, the gap between germline ends came to 11 bases. The CDR3 consists of 16 residues. Germline loops: CDR1 SGHRS, CDR2 YFSETQ.

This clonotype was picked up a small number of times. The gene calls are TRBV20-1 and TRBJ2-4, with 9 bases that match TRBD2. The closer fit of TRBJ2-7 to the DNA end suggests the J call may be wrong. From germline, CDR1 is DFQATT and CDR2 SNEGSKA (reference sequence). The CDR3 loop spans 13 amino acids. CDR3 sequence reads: CSAWASGDYEQYF. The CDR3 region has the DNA TGCAGTGCTTGGGCTAGCGGGGACTACGAGCAGTACTTC.

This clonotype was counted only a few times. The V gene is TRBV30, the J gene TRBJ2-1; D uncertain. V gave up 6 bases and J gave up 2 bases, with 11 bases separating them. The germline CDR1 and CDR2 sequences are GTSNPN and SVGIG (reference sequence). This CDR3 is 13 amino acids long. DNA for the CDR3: TGTGCCTGCGCTTGGGATCCCTACAATGAGCAGTTCTTC. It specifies CACAWDPYNEQFF.

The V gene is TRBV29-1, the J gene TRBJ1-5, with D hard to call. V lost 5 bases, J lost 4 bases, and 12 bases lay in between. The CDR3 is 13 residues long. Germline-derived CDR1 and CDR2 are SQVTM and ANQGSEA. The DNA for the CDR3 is TGCAGCGTTCGAGGATCGGGGAATCAGCCCCAGCATTTT. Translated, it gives CSVRGSGNQPQHF.